This record covers a single T cell receptor beta chain. No antigen is known for it. Indicated treatment: 15 Gy SBRT to primary tumor, nephrectomy 4 weeks later. Nephrectomy followed 15 Gy stereotactic body radiation by 4 weeks. This specimen comes from a study of radiation and T cells in renal cell carcinoma. Points from the study as a whole: Top tumor clonotypes rose in blood 2 weeks post-radiation, then contracted. Pretreatment tumor biopsies were lacking, so baseline clonotypes are unknown. Irradiated tumors held more dominant CDR3 motifs than control tumors.

This CDR3 region has 16 residues. V gave up 4 bases and J gave up 6 bases; unmatched junction bases: 8. The germline V gene encodes CDR1 SGHDN and CDR2 FVKESK. The table came from immunoSEQ multiplex PCR; TCRdb's copy has only in-frame clones and leaves some out. Of under 20,000 clones listed, approximately 62% are singletons. The V and J genes are TRBV14 and TRBJ1-6; 8 positions match TRBD1. The clonotype comes from a woman in her 70s with renal cell carcinoma. Sequenced material: tumor tissue, taken from a patient whose treatment included radiotherapy and nephrectomy. CDR3 coding DNA: TGTGCCAGCAGCCTTTCCGGGACAGGCCGTAATTCACCCCTCCACTTT. Translation gives CASSLSGTGRNSPLHF.